This T cell receptor (beta chain) was recorded in a study of shared clonotypes between healthy human individuals (dated by TCRdb to 2020 to 2021). Describing the broader study: The cohort comprised a couple of women and a few men aged 18 to 49 years. For each donor, CD4 naive and CD4 memory were each run on three plates, CD8 naive on two plates, and CD8 memory on one plate. Different laboratories and diverse techniques were used to prepare libraries and sequence TCR repertoires, to increase sequencing depth and limit assay-specific biases. Between about 0.94 and 8.9 billion PBMCs per donor were obtained by leukapheresis. To estimate repertoire size and how much clonotypes are shared between individuals, the study performed deep sequencing of blood TCR repertoires from about five healthy adults. The paper's findings and limits, for the study overall: Compared with non-shared clonotypes, the clonotypes found in all four sorted-subset donors had higher generation probabilities. Pairwise subsampling indicated that sequencing depth was expected to affect the degree of clonotype sharing among donors. Because the study included a small number of donors, the genetic and exposure-history diversity represented was limited. Across a few donors, approximately 5% of naive CD4, more than 3% of naive CD8, approximately 2.5% of memory CD4, and roughly 0.41% of memory CD8 clonotypes were shared. Only blood was sampled, and tissue TCR repertoires likely differ from those in blood. Incomplete sequencing was indicated by rarefaction of sorted-subset datasets, despite the large sequencing depth. Larger estimated clonotype richness was generally found for naive subsets than for memory subsets.

Via the germline V gene, CDR1 is SQVTM and CDR2 ANQGSEA. Spanning cysteine to phenylalanine, the CDR3 consists of 13 amino acids. The sequence is cut down to CDR3 DNA, 39 bases in frame from base 1. V and J lose 1 base and 6 bases, and a span of 11 bases separates them. Healthy HIV-negative adults with no recently reported acute infections or vaccinations were included as donors. Every donor was a Caucasian adult living in Nashville, Tennessee, USA. CD4+ T cells were enriched through magnetic negative selection, after which naive cells were positively selected on CD45RA and the remaining negative fraction served as the memory subset. Blood was collected by leukapheresis, and PBMCs were isolated by Ficoll-Histopaque density gradient centrifugation and then cryopreserved in liquid nitrogen vapor phase. Purity and quantity of every magnetically sorted T cell population were checked by analytical flow cytometry. From each sorted fraction, genomic DNA was isolated and quantified by UV absorbance on a Nanodrop 2000c.

Using the deep immunoSEQ assay, multiplex PCR amplified TCR CDR3 regions from genomic DNA. Genomic DNA extracted from each cell subset was distributed evenly over all wells of several immunoSEQ 96-well plates, and each plate served as one replicate. For sorted subsets, roughly 200 ng genomic DNA, equal to 25,000 to 35,000 T cell genomes, was loaded into each replicate PCR. The purified libraries were quantified using a Qubit 3.0 fluorometer, sized with a Bioanalyzer 2100, and then quantified again using the KAPA Library Quantification kit. Each immunoSEQ 96-well plate was sequenced on its own single-read 150-cycle Illumina NextSeq 550 flow cell. Turning to the authors' computational methods: Because only junctional sequences without quality scores were contained in the immunoSEQ output, filtering matching that applied to full-length reads could not be performed. To assign V/J genes and CDR3, sequences were annotated using PyIR, a Python wrapper for IgBLAST v1.9, with IMGT germline references. Reads were filtered out if the reads had weak V/J assignments (E-value above 1e-6), no CDR3, stop codons, out-of-frame junctions, or ambiguous translated residues. V3J clonotypes were defined as sequences sharing the same inferred V gene, J gene, and CDR3 amino acid sequence. Percentage overlap between repertoires was computed as shared unique clonotypes divided by the size of the smaller repertoire. RTK rarefaction, the Chao1 estimator, and Recon v2.1 estimates of unobserved clonotypes were used to assess repertoire richness. OLGA was used to compute generation probabilities for all TCRbeta clonotypes that the gDNA method yielded from a few donors. TCRdb carries this immuneACCESS record with in-frame sequences only. Its versions omit some clonotypes, under half of them owing to an unresolved V gene in the studies checked, with the rest unexplained. For V, J and clone size, that table is used; D and trimming come from the DNA. In all, the sample holds roughly 2.2 million clones, and about nine tenths of those were seen once. Approximately 0.41% of the sample is held by the ten biggest clonotypes.

Comment on this clone: No cognate antigen has been identified for it. No base-level quality is on record; no much larger clone is a single base apart.

The sequence was collected from a man younger than 35 in good health. Some clones in this sample may be carry-over from other donors' samples. This chain joins TRBV29-1 to TRBJ2-3; too little of a D gene remains to name it. Input material: naive CD4+ T cells from PBMCs. Per the publication, the cell subset or site label means: CD45RA+ positively selected. Read as DNA, the sequence is TGCAGCGTTGAAGGTCCGACCCCGGATACGCAGTATTTT. This codes for CSVEGPTPDTQYF.